Presented here are 23 T cell receptor beta chains from one specimen sequenced in a study of cytomegalovirus exposure and HLA in healthy donors (dated by TCRdb to 2015 to 2018). The library was built by means of the immunoSEQ multiplex PCR assay. A mixture of 60 forward primers for TCR Vbeta segments and 13 reverse primers for TCR Jbeta segments was used in the multiplex PCR. Drawn from immuneACCESS, this table holds only the in-frame rearrangements with V and J called that TCRdb kept. Clones are partly lost; checked studies trace under half to an unresolved V gene and leave the rest unexplained. For this sample the table gives roughly 280,000 clones, of which about 75% were detected only once. The biggest ten clones account for approximately 2.1% of the sample. What was sequenced was PBMCs. The receptor set was obtained from a female donor in good health and CMV-seronegative.

This clone was picked up a small number of times. The V call is TRBV28, the J call TRBJ2-7; D is perhaps TRBD2 (6 bases). The germline V gene encodes CDR1 MDHEN and CDR2 SYDVKM. With 3 bases removed from V and 1 base from J, the gap between germline ends came to 16 bases. The CDR3 has 16 residues. The CDR3 sequence is CASSFGGSGQSYEQYF. DNA for the CDR3: TGTGCCAGCAGTTTTGGGGGGAGCGGCCAATCCTACGAGCAGTACTTC.

This clone was observed a few times. The chain employs TRBV28 and TRBJ2-7; D perhaps matches TRBD1 (6 bases). CDR1 and CDR2 from the germline V gene are MDHEN and SYDVKM. V was clipped by 0 bases and J by 4 bases, with 25 bases between them. This CDR3 region has 19 residues. CDR3 amino acids: CASSLCTGAGVTTCYEQYF. The CDR3 DNA reads as TGTGCCAGCAGTTTATGCACCGGGGCAGGGGTGACTACTTGTTACGAGCAGTACTTC.

This clone has more than one count but fewer than ten. The chain joins TRBV29-1 to TRBJ2-1; tentatively, D is TRBD1 (6 bases). In germline, CDR1 is SQVTM, CDR2 ANQGSEA. CDR3 size: 17 residues. Trimming took off 3 bases at V and 0 bases at J, with 18 bases between the two ends. In nucleotides, the CDR3 is TGCAGCGTTGAGGGGGCTTCCTACGGGAACTCCTACAATGAGCAGTTCTTC. The encoded protein is CSVEGASYGNSYNEQFF.

As for this clone: One end of the junction does not line up with germline, which may come from a read error. The chain has TRBV10-2 and TRBJ1-1; 9 bases are a match to TRBD1. The CDR3 runs to 14 residues. The germline gives CDR1 WSHSY, CDR2 SAAADI. CDR3 nucleotides: TGCGCCAGCAGAAAACAGGGGGCGAACACTGAAGCTGTCTTT. It specifies CASRKQGANTEAVF.

The gene calls are TRBV11-2 and TRBJ2-5; 8 bases fit TRBD2. Trimming cost V 6 bases and J 5 bases; bases outside gene matches: 5. CDR1 and CDR2 from the germline V gene are SGHAT and FQNNGV. The CDR3 length is 13 residues. CDR3 nucleotide sequence: TGTGCCAGCAGTCCCCGGGGGGGGGAGACCCAGTACTTC. Protein product: CASSPRGGETQYF.

The CDR3: CASSFSQGGNTEAFF. The CDR3 DNA is TGTGCCAGCAGCTTCTCTCAGGGGGGCAACACTGAAGCTTTCTTT. The chain is built from TRBV13 and TRBJ1-1; 7 nucleotides line up with TRBD1. V shed 3 bases and J 2 bases; nucleotides not matched to a gene: 6. CDR1 and CDR2 (germline): PRHDT, FYEKMQ (reference sequence). This CDR3 is built from 15 residues.

This chain links TRBV5-5 with TRBJ1-5; TRBD1 matches 8 bases. Germline CDR1 SGHKS, CDR2 YYEKEE (reference sequence). The CDR3 extends over 15 amino acids. Trimming at V came to 2 bases and at J to 6 bases, leaving 7 bases not matched to a gene. The CDR3 nucleotides read TGTGCCAGCAGCTTTAACCAGGGGGCTGGTCAGCCCCAGCATTTT. Residues: CASSFNQGAGQPQHF.

V gene TRBV5-1 combines with J gene TRBJ2-3; 7 bases align to TRBD2. In germline, CDR1 is SGHRS, CDR2 YFSETQ. The CDR3 length is 15 residues. Germline trimming cut 0 bases from V and 4 bases from J; bases unmatched to any gene: 5. The CDR3 DNA follows: TGCGCCAGCAGCTTGGACGCTAGCGGCTCAGATACGCAGTATTTT. This encodes CASSLDASGSDTQYF. The full variable domain, its missing parts supplied by reference TRBV5-1 and TRBJ2-3, is KAGVTQTPRYLIKTRGQQVTLSCSPISGHRSVSWYQQTPGQGLQFLFEYFSETQRNKGNFPGRFSGRQFSNSRSEMNVSTLELGDSALYLCASSLDASGSDTQYFGPGTRLTVL.

The chain uses TRBV5-1 and TRBJ1-1; 9 nucleotides agree with TRBD1. Germline-derived CDR1 and CDR2 are SGHRS and YFSETQ. The CDR3 is 14 residues long. Trimming removed 5 bases from V and 2 bases from J; junction bases left unmatched: 4. The CDR3 spells CASRGGQGNTEAFF. CDR3 nucleotide sequence: TGCGCCAGCAGGGGGGGACAGGGAAACACTGAAGCTTTCTTT.

Only a few counts were recorded for this clone. V gene TRBV6-4 combines with J gene TRBJ2-2; possibly TRBD2 for D (5 bases). V gave up 4 bases and J gave up 5 bases, with 11 bases separating them. Per germline, CDR1 MRHNA and CDR2 SNTAGT. The CDR3 is 14 amino acids. CDR3 sequence: CASSGLAKTGELFF. The DNA of the CDR3 is TGTGCCAGCAGTGGGCTAGCAAAGACCGGGGAGCTGTTTTTT.

The chain combines TRBV28 with TRBJ2-7; TRBD1 might be the D (6 bases). Germline values: CDR1 MDHEN, CDR2 SYDVKM. With 9 bases removed from V and 1 base from J, the gap between germline ends came to 16 bases. The CDR3 is 14 amino acids. This CDR3 reads CASSYRAFSYEQYF. DNA for the CDR3: TGTGCCAGTTCCTACAGGGCCTTTTCCTACGAGCAGTACTTC.

V gene TRBV6-1 combines with J gene TRBJ2-2; possibly TRBD2 for D (5 bases). From germline, CDR1 is MNHNS and CDR2 SASEGT. Trimming pared 2 bases from V and 8 bases from J, leaving 9 bases between. The CDR3 is made up of 13 amino acids. The DNA for the CDR3 is TGTGCCAGCAGTGAAAGGAGGTCGGGGGAGCTGTTTTTT. This sequence encodes CASSERRSGELFF.

This chain connects TRBV5-8 to TRBJ1-5; 7 nucleotides agree with TRBD1. V was pared by 4 bases and J by 0 bases, with 10 bases of the junction left unmatched. The CDR3 length is 17 residues. Germline V gene data show CDR1 as SGHTS and CDR2 as YDEGEE. CDR3 DNA sequence: TGTGCCAGCAGCGACGGACAGGCCGCCTATAGCAATCAGCCCCAGCATTTT. Translating it yields CASSDGQAAYSNQPQHF.

The J gene is TRBJ2-5, the V gene TRBV5-4, with D hard to call. The CDR3 covers 15 residues. Trimming took off 7 bases at V and 2 bases at J, with 18 bases between the two ends. Germline V gives CDR1 SGHNT, CDR2 YYREEE (reference sequence). The chain's CDR3 is CASGAGYRAQETQYF. DNA of the CDR3: TGTGCCAGCGGCGCAGGTTACAGAGCACAAGAGACCCAGTACTTC.

The V call is TRBV25-1, the J call TRBJ1-5; TRBD1 agrees at 9 bases. Germline V gene lookup returns CDR1 MGHDK and CDR2 SYGVNS. The CDR3 spans 15 residues. V lost 2 bases and J lost 4; bases outside the gene matches: 3. CDR3: CASSEPGQGNQPQHF. For the CDR3, the DNA is TGTGCCAGCAGTGAACCGGGACAGGGAAATCAGCCCCAGCATTTT.

With respect to this clone: One junction end does not reproduce the germline sequence, and a read error may be involved. This specimen includes other DNA sequences encoding the same CDR3. The V and J genes are TRBV13 and TRBJ2-5; TRBD2 aligns across 13 bases. In germline, CDR1 is PRHDT, CDR2 FYEKMQ (reference sequence). There are 17 residues in the CDR3. The CDR3 protein is CASSLTWTSGSRETQYF. CDR3 coding DNA: TGCGCCAGCAGCTTAACATGGACTAGCGGGAGTCGGGAGACCCAGTACTTC. The entire variable domain, with the rest obtained from reference TRBV13 and TRBJ2-5, is as follows: AAGVIQSPRHLIKEKRETATLKCYPIPRHDTVYWYQQGPGQDPQFLISFYEKMQSDKGSIPDRFSAQQFSDYHSELNMSSLELGDSALYFCASSLTWTSGSRETQYFGPGTRLLVL.

V usage is TRBV11-2 and J usage is TRBJ2-5; D may be TRBD2 (6 bases). Between the trimmed V and J ends, which lost 4 bases and 6 bases, there was a span of 9 bases. Germline assignment: CDR1 SGHAT and CDR2 FQNNGV. The CDR3 is made up of 12 amino acids. The CDR3 nucleotides read TGTGCCAGCAGCTGGGGAGGCAAGACCCAGTACTTC. This gives the protein CASSWGGKTQYF.

The chain recombines TRBV12-2 with TRBJ1-3; the table assigns TRBD1, which was not confirmed against the DNA. TRBV12-2 is listed as a pseudogene. The CDR3 is 15 residues long. The DNA of the CDR3 is TGTGCAAGTCGCTCCGAGGGGGACAGAGGAAACACCATATATTTT. Its protein is CASRSEGDRGNTIYF.

On this clone itself: Other DNA sequences from this sample encode an identical CDR3 as well. The J gene is TRBJ2-7, the V gene TRBV6-1; 9 bases line up with TRBD2. J gave up 5 bases and V 6 bases, and 11 bases lay outside the gene matches. The germline V gene has CDR1 MNHNS and CDR2 SASEGT. This CDR3 has 15 amino acids. The CDR3 protein is CASRVYSGSGDEQYF. CDR3 in DNA: TGTGCCAGCAGGGTCTATAGCGGGAGCGGGGACGAGCAGTACTTC.

The V call is TRBV7-2, the J call TRBJ2-1, with 12 bases fitting TRBD2. Germline CDR1 is SGHTA and CDR2 is FQGNSA. The CDR3 contains 15 residues. J gave up 9 bases and V 5 bases, and 8 bases lay outside the gene matches. The CDR3 sequence: CASSPSTSGSVEQFF. The CDR3 bases are TGTGCCAGCAGCCCTTCGACTAGCGGGAGTGTTGAGCAGTTCTTC.

This clone was picked up a small number of times. CDR3 bases: TGTGCCAGCAGCCAAAACCGGGACAGCACCTACGAGCAGTACTTC. Its protein is CASSQNRDSTYEQYF. This chain uses TRBV4-2 with TRBJ2-7; 7 bases align to TRBD1. The CDR3 is made up of 15 amino acids. J lost 2 bases, V lost 2 bases, and 6 bases had no gene match. Germline loops: CDR1 LGHNA, CDR2 YNFKEQ.

The genes are TRBV19 and TRBJ1-2, with D unresolved. Germline CDR1 is LNHDA and CDR2 is SQIVND (reference sequence). Trimming removed 6 bases at V and 0 bases at J, with 8 bases between. The CDR3 spans 13 residues. CDR3 DNA sequence: TGTGCCAGTAGGGAGTCGACTAACTATGGCTACACCTTC. Translating it yields CASRESTNYGYTF.

The V gene is TRBV5-1, the J gene TRBJ1-1, with TRBD1 identical over 8 bases. V trimming: 7 bases; J trimming: 1 base; junction bases outside the gene matches: 3. The germline gives CDR1 SGHRS, CDR2 YFSETQ. The CDR3 runs to 13 residues. The CDR3 sequence is CASSDRANTEAFF. The CDR3 coding sequence is TGCGCCAGCTCGGACAGGGCGAACACTGAAGCTTTCTTT.